These T cell receptor beta chains were read from a single sample in a study of patients and donors after allogeneic stem cell transplantation. A single record per CDR3 protein comes from TCRdb applying MiXCR to the RT-PCR reads. This table has approximately 200,000 distinct CDR3 sequences, approximately 41% appearing once. Input material: blood, either unsorted or a sorted T cell fraction (not recorded which). The receptor set was obtained from a human donor who was either an allogeneic HSCT recipient or a stem cell or donor lymphocyte infusion donor (not recorded which). It is not recorded whose cells these are; they may come from a transplant donor. Both conserved end residues are part of each CDR3. A D gene is named only where the DNA matches it firmly. Not every row has a clone size; where given, it reads once, few, many or a size class.

J gene: TRBJ1-1
V gene: TRBV7-9
D gene: TRBD1
clone size: few
CDR3 DNA: TGTGCCAGCAGCCCACAGGGGGCTGGTGAAGCTTTCTTT
CDR3 protein: CASSPQGAGEAFF

J gene: TRBJ2-1
V gene: TRBV6-2/TRBV6-3
D gene: TRBD2
clone size: -
CDR3 DNA: TGTGCCAGCAGTTATGTCGGGCTAGCGGGCCGCTCCTACAATGAGCAGTTCTTC
CDR3 protein: CASSYVGLAGRSYNEQFF

J gene: TRBJ1-2
V gene: TRBV10-2
D gene: -
clone size: few
CDR3 DNA: TGCGCCAGCAGTGAGTTTCGGGGGAACTATGGCTACACCTTC
CDR3 protein: CASSEFRGNYGYTF

J gene: TRBJ1-5
V gene: TRBV7-9
D gene: -
clone size: many
CDR3 DNA: TGTGCCAGCAGCCTGAGGGGGGGCAATCAGCCCCAGCATTTT
CDR3 protein: CASSLRGGNQPQHF

J gene: TRBJ1-5
V gene: TRBV20-1
D gene: -
clone size: -
CDR3 DNA: TGCAGTGCTAGAGAAGGGGAGGGCAATCAGCCCCAGCATTTT
CDR3 protein: CSAREGEGNQPQHF

J gene: TRBJ2-2
V gene: TRBV11-2
D gene: -
clone size: -
CDR3 DNA: TGTGCCAGCAGCTTAACAGGGCCGAACACCGGGGAGCTGTTTTTT
CDR3 protein: CASSLTGPNTGELFF

J gene: TRBJ1-1
V gene: TRBV6-2/TRBV6-3
D gene: -
clone size: few
CDR3 DNA: TGTGCCAGCAGTTGGGGGGTAGGCACTGAAGCTTTCTTT
CDR3 protein: CASSWGVGTEAFF

J gene: TRBJ1-5
V gene: TRBV7-9
D gene: -
clone size: many
CDR3 DNA: TGTGCCAGCAGCTTAGCGGGGGCAGGCAATCAGCCCCAGCATTTT
CDR3 protein: CASSLAGAGNQPQHF

J gene: TRBJ2-1
V gene: TRBV24-1
D gene: TRBD1
clone size: -
CDR3 DNA: TGTGCCACCAGTGGCCCCTTGACAGGGGGCGACTACAATGAGCAGTTCTTC
CDR3 protein: CATSGPLTGGDYNEQFF

J gene: TRBJ2-2
V gene: TRBV7-2
D gene: TRBD2
clone size: -
CDR3 DNA: TGTGCCAGCAGCTCTCGCGGACTAGCGGGGACATTGAACACCGGGGAGCTGTTTTTT
CDR3 protein: CASSSRGLAGTLNTGELFF

J gene: TRBJ2-2
V gene: TRBV3-1
D gene: -
clone size: -
CDR3 DNA: TGTGCCAGCAGCACGGACTCGAACACCGGGGAGCTGTTTTTT
CDR3 protein: CASSTDSNTGELFF

J gene: TRBJ2-1
V gene: TRBV27
D gene: -
clone size: -
CDR3 DNA: TGTGCCAGCAGTTTCAACCACAATGAGCAGTTCTTC
CDR3 protein: CASSFNHNEQFF

J gene: TRBJ2-5
V gene: TRBV11-2
D gene: -
clone size: -
CDR3 DNA: TGTGCCAGCAGCTTAGTTCCCCTCGACAGCCAAGAGACCCAGTACTTC
CDR3 protein: CASSLVPLDSQETQYF

J gene: TRBJ2-7
V gene: TRBV12-3/TRBV12-4
D gene: TRBD2
clone size: -
CDR3 DNA: TGTGCCAGCAGCCGGGGGGGCCCTTCCTACGAGCAGTACTTC
CDR3 protein: CASSRGGPSYEQYF

J gene: TRBJ1-1
V gene: TRBV5-1
D gene: -
clone size: -
CDR3 DNA: TGCGCCAGCAGCTTAAGGAAGAACACTGAAGCTTTCTTT
CDR3 protein: CASSLRKNTEAFF

J gene: TRBJ1-5
V gene: TRBV12-3/TRBV12-4
D gene: -
clone size: few
CDR3 DNA: TGTGCCAGCAGTTTATGGGAAAATAGCAATCAGCCCCAGCATTTT
CDR3 protein: CASSLWENSNQPQHF

J gene: TRBJ2-7
V gene: TRBV12-3/TRBV12-4
D gene: -
clone size: -
CDR3 DNA: TGTGCCAGCAGCTCCGAGCGGGACACCCTGATTGGCTTC
CDR3 protein: CASSSERDTLIGF

J gene: TRBJ1-3
V gene: TRBV29-1
D gene: -
clone size: few
CDR3 DNA: TGCAGCGTCCACACGAGGGGCTCTGGAAACACCATATATTTT
CDR3 protein: CSVHTRGSGNTIYF

J gene: TRBJ2-1
V gene: TRBV9
D gene: TRBD2
clone size: -
CDR3 DNA: TGTGCCAGCAGCCTGGGACTAGCGGGACACGGGAGCTCCTACAATGAGCAGTTCTTC
CDR3 protein: CASSLGLAGHGSSYNEQFF

J gene: TRBJ2-3
V gene: TRBV7-8
D gene: TRBD2
clone size: few
CDR3 DNA: TGTGCCAGCAGCGTACTCTTGCCACTAGCGGGGCGCACAGATACGCAGTATTTT
CDR3 protein: CASSVLLPLAGRTDTQYF

J gene: TRBJ1-4
V gene: TRBV7-2
D gene: TRBD1
clone size: -
CDR3 DNA: TGTGCCAGCAGAACCTACGGGACAGAAAATGAAAAACTGTTTTTT
CDR3 protein: CASRTYGTENEKLFF

J gene: TRBJ2-7
V gene: TRBV2
D gene: TRBD2
clone size: -
CDR3 DNA: TGTGCCAGCAGGCCGGGACTAGCGGGATACGAGCAGTACTTC
CDR3 protein: CASRPGLAGYEQYF

J gene: TRBJ2-3
V gene: TRBV12-3/TRBV12-4
D gene: -
clone size: -
CDR3 DNA: TGTGCCAGCAGTTCATTTGGGTCGGATACGCAGTATTTT
CDR3 protein: CASSSFGSDTQYF

J gene: TRBJ2-5
V gene: TRBV4-1
D gene: TRBD2
clone size: once
CDR3 DNA: TGCGCCAGCAGCCAAGAACCACTAGCGGGTGAAGAGACCCAGTACTTC
CDR3 protein: CASSQEPLAGEETQYF

J gene: TRBJ2-5
V gene: TRBV7-2
D gene: -
clone size: -
CDR3 DNA: TGTGCCAGCAGCTCCGTGGGGTTTGGGACCCAGTACTTC
CDR3 protein: CASSSVGFGTQYF

J gene: TRBJ2-5
V gene: TRBV5-6
D gene: TRBD1
clone size: -
CDR3 DNA: TGTGCCAGCAGCTTGGACAGGGGGCTAGGAGAGACCCAGTACTTC
CDR3 protein: CASSLDRGLGETQYF

J gene: TRBJ2-3
V gene: TRBV7-7
D gene: TRBD2
clone size: -
CDR3 DNA: TGTGCTAGCAGCCTAGCGGGAAGCACAGATACGCAGTATTTT
CDR3 protein: CASSLAGSTDTQYF

J gene: TRBJ1-1
V gene: TRBV6-2/TRBV6-3
D gene: -
clone size: few
CDR3 DNA: TGTGCCAGCAGTTTACGCGGGGTCGGGAGCACTGAAGCTTTCTTT
CDR3 protein: CASSLRGVGSTEAFF

J gene: TRBJ2-1
V gene: TRBV7-9
D gene: TRBD1
clone size: once
CDR3 DNA: TGTGCCAGCAGCTTACCCGGGGAAAGGACAGGGAGAAACAATGAGCAGTTCTTC
CDR3 protein: CASSLPGERTGRNNEQFF

J gene: TRBJ1-2
V gene: TRBV7-8
D gene: -
clone size: -
CDR3 DNA: TGTGCCAGCAGCTTAGACCGCAGTAACTATGGCTACACCTTC
CDR3 protein: CASSLDRSNYGYTF

J gene: TRBJ1-1
V gene: TRBV10-2
D gene: -
clone size: few
CDR3 DNA: TGCGCCAGCAGTGAAGGAATTGGAGGGAACACTGAAGCTTTCTTT
CDR3 protein: CASSEGIGGNTEAFF

J gene: TRBJ2-3
V gene: TRBV24-1
D gene: -
clone size: -
CDR3 DNA: TGTGCCACCAGTGATGGGGGTCTAGCGACCACAGATACGCAGTATTTT
CDR3 protein: CATSDGGLATTDTQYF

J gene: TRBJ2-3
V gene: TRBV24-1
D gene: TRBD1
clone size: -
CDR3 DNA: TGTGCCACCAGTGGCGGGACAGGGGTACCGGATACGCAGTATTTT
CDR3 protein: CATSGGTGVPDTQYF

J gene: TRBJ2-7
V gene: TRBV12-3/TRBV12-4
D gene: -
clone size: -
CDR3 DNA: TGTGCCAGCAGTTTATCGGGCGTCGGGTCCTACGAGCAGTACTTC
CDR3 protein: CASSLSGVGSYEQYF

J gene: TRBJ1-6
V gene: TRBV5-1
D gene: -
clone size: -
CDR3 DNA: TGCGCCAGCAGCTTAAGGATTCTTGATTCACCCCTCCACTTT
CDR3 protein: CASSLRILDSPLHF

J gene: TRBJ1-3
V gene: TRBV18
D gene: -
clone size: few
CDR3 DNA: TGTGCCAGCTCACCAAATGGGGGACCTGGAAACACCATATATTTT
CDR3 protein: CASSPNGGPGNTIYF

J gene: TRBJ2-5
V gene: TRBV27
D gene: TRBD1
clone size: -
CDR3 DNA: TGTGCCAGCAGTTTAGCGACAGGGGAGCAAGAGACCCAGTACTTC
CDR3 protein: CASSLATGEQETQYF

J gene: TRBJ2-7
V gene: TRBV6-2/TRBV6-3
D gene: -
clone size: -
CDR3 DNA: TGTGCCAGCAGGGTTAGCGGTGGAACCTACGAGCAGTACTTC
CDR3 protein: CASRVSGGTYEQYF

J gene: TRBJ1-2
V gene: TRBV5-1
D gene: -
clone size: -
CDR3 DNA: TGCGCCAGCAGCTTGGCTGGCTTTACAGGGAAGAGTGGCTACACCTTC
CDR3 protein: CASSLAGFTGKSGYTF

J gene: TRBJ1-1
V gene: TRBV6-5
D gene: -
clone size: -
CDR3 DNA: TGTGCCAGCAGTTACTCAGACCCACCTTCTGAAGCTTTCTTT
CDR3 protein: CASSYSDPPSEAFF